This T cell receptor beta chain derives from a study of control samples from healthy donors and cancer patients. Clones were sequenced by immunoSEQ multiplex PCR, and TCRdb holds only the in-frame ones, with some missing. The sample holds 150,000 to 200,000 clones; 90% to 95% are singletons and the top ten take just over 1.4%. Germline CDR1 LGHNA, CDR2 YSLEER. V lost 0 bases and J lost 10, with 9 bases in between. The CDR3 totals 13 residues. The sequence was collected from a man under 40 in good health. The sequenced sample was blood. V is TRBV4-3 and J is TRBJ1-4; the D is unclear. The CDR3 sequence is CASSQELRRKLFF. The CDR3 bases are TGCGCCAGCAGCCAAGAACTAAGGAGAAAACTGTTTTTT.